A single sample is the source of the 25 T cell receptor beta chains below, sequenced in a study of CD8+ T cells in alopecia areata. Following extraction, RNA underwent reverse transcription to cDNA, which served as the sequencing template. Clones were sequenced by immunoSEQ multiplex PCR, and TCRdb holds only the in-frame ones, with some missing. The sample includes more than 200,000 clones, around two thirds of them seen just once. Sample: CD4+ T cells sorted from blood, taken at week 0. The receptors here all came from a human donor with alopecia areata.

The V gene is TRBV30, the J gene TRBJ2-6; D unclear. Trimming removed 0 bases at V and 0 bases at J, with 18 bases between. CDR1 and CDR2 (germline): GTSNPN, SVGIG (reference sequence). The CDR3 is 19 amino acids. The CDR3 DNA reads TGTGCCTGGAGTGTAGGTCGGACGCGTCCCAACTCTGGGGCCAACGTCCTGACTTTC. Protein sequence: CAWSVGRTRPNSGANVLTF.

The rearrangement links TRBV5-6 to TRBJ1-6; no clear D. Germline CDR1 is SGHDT and CDR2 is YYEEEE. V gave up 0 bases and J gave up 9 bases, with 7 bases separating them. The CDR3 loop spans 13 amino acids. For the CDR3, the DNA is TGTGCCAGCAGCTTGGACCCCCCTTCACCCCTCCACTTT. It encodes CASSLDPPSPLHF.

The chain combines TRBV4-3 with TRBJ1-6; perhaps TRBD1 as D (6 bases). The V gene's germline CDR1 is LGHNA and CDR2 YSLEER. V was trimmed by 0 bases and J by 6 bases, leaving 9 bases between them. CDR3 length equals 15 residues. CDR3 sequence (DNA): TGCGCCAGCAGCCAAGAGGGGGCGCGTAATTCACCCCTCCACTTT. Residues: CASSQEGARNSPLHF.

This clone was seen a handful of times. The rearrangement links TRBV30 to TRBJ2-7; 8 bases map to TRBD1. This CDR3 has 16 amino acids. Germline V gene sequence: CDR1 GTSNPN, CDR2 SVGIG (reference sequence). V was pared by 4 bases and J by 0 bases, with 11 bases of the junction left unmatched. The chain's CDR3 is CAWTPGDRRSSYEQYF. The CDR3 nucleotides are TGTGCCTGGACCCCCGGGGACAGGCGGAGCTCCTACGAGCAGTACTTC.

A few counts support this clone. The sample contains more than one DNA sequence encoding this CDR3. The chain has TRBV5-6 and TRBJ2-1, with TRBD1 identical over 7 bases. The V and J ends lost 3 bases and 6 bases, in that order; junction bases with no gene match: 0. This CDR3 is built from 12 residues. In germline, CDR1 is SGHDT, CDR2 YYEEEE. This CDR3 is CASSWTGNEQFF. The DNA of the CDR3 is TGTGCCAGCAGCTGGACAGGCAATGAGCAGTTCTTC.

The J gene is TRBJ1-2, the V gene TRBV10-3, with D unclear. The CDR3 has 13 amino acids. Trimming took 3 bases from V and 8 from J, leaving 13 bases between them. CDR1 and CDR2 from the germline V gene are ENHRY and SYGVKD. The CDR3 nucleotides are TGTGCCATCAGTGACCTCGACTTGGACGGCTACACCTTC. As protein: CAISDLDLDGYTF.

V usage is TRBV5-6 and J usage is TRBJ2-3; TRBD2 might be the D (5 bases). Trimming took off 0 bases at V and 0 bases at J, with 8 bases between the two ends. CDR3 length equals 15 residues. From germline, CDR1 is SGHDT and CDR2 YYEEEE. DNA of the CDR3: TGTGCCAGCAGCTTGGTGTGGACTAGCACAGATACGCAGTATTTT. It specifies CASSLVWTSTDTQYF.

V is TRBV29-1 and J is TRBJ2-1; 7 positions match TRBD1. V lost 3 bases and J lost 4; bases outside the gene matches: 12. CDR3 length: 16 amino acids. The germline gives CDR1 SQVTM, CDR2 ANQGSEA. CDR3 sequence: CSVDQFSGGMYNEQFF. The CDR3, as DNA: TGCAGCGTTGATCAGTTTTCAGGGGGAATGTACAATGAGCAGTTCTTC.

For this clone: The same CDR3 can be traced to other DNA sequences in this sample. The chain recombines TRBV30 with TRBJ2-1; D might be TRBD1 or TRBD2, each matching 6 bases. From germline, CDR1 is GTSNPN and CDR2 SVGIG (reference sequence). This CDR3 has 15 residues. Trimming shortened V by 0 bases and J by 3 bases, and 12 bases separated the two germline ends. CDR3 loop: CAWSVRGGIYNEQFF. DNA of the CDR3: TGTGCCTGGAGTGTACGAGGGGGGATCTACAATGAGCAGTTCTTC.

V usage is TRBV29-1 and J usage is TRBJ2-1, with a weak D call TRBD1 (6 bases). The germline V gene has CDR1 SQVTM and CDR2 ANQGSEA. Trimming took off 4 bases at V and 6 bases at J, with 19 bases between the two ends. CDR3 length: 15 residues. The CDR3 bases are TGCAGCGTTGGTGTTAGAGGGGGACCTGCCAATGAGCAGTTCTTC. This codes for CSVGVRGGPANEQFF.

This clone appeared once. Other nucleotide sequences in the sample specify the same CDR3. The chain combines TRBV30 with TRBJ1-1, with TRBD1 matching 10 bases. Trimming took 2 bases from V and 5 from J; bases not matched to a gene: 5. Germline CDR1 reads GTSNPN; CDR2 reads SVGIG (reference sequence). The CDR3 has 14 amino acids. CDR3 in amino acids: CAWSRTGGLTEAFF. For the CDR3, the DNA is TGTGCCTGGAGTCGGACAGGGGGATTGACTGAAGCTTTCTTT.

The chain carries TRBV29-1 and TRBJ2-2, with D hard to call. The CDR3 covers 14 residues. From germline, CDR1 is SQVTM and CDR2 ANQGSEA. The V end was cut by 7 bases, the J end by 1 base, with 13 bases between. In DNA form, the CDR3 reads TGCAGCGCCCCGTCCAGGTTGAACACCGGGGAGCTGTTTTTT. It specifies CSAPSRLNTGELFF.

This clone was detected only a few times. The genes are TRBV2 and TRBJ2-4, with D unclear. The ends were cut back, 3 bases at V and 0 bases at J, with 6 bases in the middle. The CDR3 is 14 residues long. The germline CDR1 and CDR2 sequences are SNHLY and FYNNEI. CDR3 region: CASSERLAKNIQYF. CDR3 in DNA: TGTGCCAGCAGTGAGAGGCTAGCCAAAAACATTCAGTACTTC.

The chain joins TRBV29-1 to TRBJ1-3, with D uncertain. Germline lookup yields CDR1 SQVTM and CDR2 ANQGSEA. CDR3 length: 15 residues. V was pared by 6 bases and J by 4 bases, with 19 bases between. CDR3 sequence reads: CSVSGLLGIGNTIYF. In nucleotides, the CDR3 is TGCAGCGTGTCTGGACTCTTGGGCATCGGAAACACCATATATTTT.

The CDR3 protein is CSALDGGRTEAFF. The CDR3 DNA follows: TGCAGCGCCTTGGACGGGGGGAGGACTGAAGCTTTCTTT. The chain employs TRBV29-1 and TRBJ1-1; possibly TRBD1 for D (5 bases). The CDR3 extends over 13 amino acids. Germline V gene lookup returns CDR1 SQVTM and CDR2 ANQGSEA. Trimming removed 7 bases from V and 5 bases from J, with 17 bases in between.

V and J are TRBV30 and TRBJ1-2; D gene uncertain. Trimming stripped 1 base from V and 2 bases from J, with 11 bases between. Germline CDR1 and CDR2: GTSNPN and SVGIG (reference sequence). This CDR3 has 14 amino acids. CDR3 nucleotide sequence: TGTGCCTGGAGTGGCCTCGGCCACAACTATGGCTACACCTTC. Amino acids: CAWSGLGHNYGYTF.

The chain joins TRBV18 to TRBJ2-1, with TRBD1 matching over 10 bases. The trim removed 5 bases at V and 5 bases at J, leaving 3 bases unmatched. The CDR3 loop spans 14 amino acids. Germline V gene sequence: CDR1 KGHSH, CDR2 LQKENI. CDR3 DNA sequence: TGTGCCAGCTCAAAGGACAGGGGGAACAATGAGCAGTTCTTC. Translating gives CASSKDRGNNEQFF.

The chain combines TRBV11-2 with TRBJ2-6, with unresolved D. Trimming left V 5 bases short and J 0 bases short, with 11 bases between. The CDR3 runs to 16 residues. CDR1 and CDR2 (germline): SGHAT, FQNNGV. The CDR3 nucleotides read TGTGCCAGCAGCCTTAGCCTGGCCTCTGGGGCCAACGTCCTGACTTTC. Protein: CASSLSLASGANVLTF.

This chain connects TRBV6-5 to TRBJ2-5; D possibly corresponds to TRBD2 (5 bases). The length of the CDR3 is 13 residues. Trimming removed 7 bases from V and 5 bases from J, with 14 bases in between. The germline V gene has CDR1 MNHEY and CDR2 SVGAGI. The CDR3 loop is CASTNPGSETQYF. For the CDR3, the DNA is TGTGCCAGCACTAACCCGGGGAGCGAGACCCAGTACTTC.

The V gene is TRBV5-1, the J gene TRBJ2-3; D not certain. Looked up from germline, CDR1 is SGHRS and CDR2 is YFSETQ. With 0 bases removed from V and 0 bases from J, the gap between germline ends came to 8 bases. The CDR3 covers 15 residues. DNA of the CDR3: TGCGCCAGCAGCTTGGCCGTGATGAGCACAGATACGCAGTATTTT. Translating gives CASSLAVMSTDTQYF.

This chain connects TRBV7-2 to TRBJ1-6; D not certain. CDR3 length: 16 amino acids. The V gene's germline CDR1 is SGHTA and CDR2 FQGNSA. Deletions cut 5 bases from V and 3 bases from J, with 14 bases between. For the CDR3, the DNA is TGTGCCAGCAGCACTGGCGCGGGCTACTATAATTCACCCCTCCACTTT. Amino acid sequence: CASSTGAGYYNSPLHF.

This CDR3 reads CASASFYEQYF. CDR3 coding DNA: TGTGCTAGTGCCTCATTCTACGAGCAGTACTTC. V is TRBV12-5 and J is TRBJ2-7; D gene ambiguous. V was cut by 7 bases and J by 3 bases, with 7 bases left in between. Germline CDR1 and CDR2: LGHNT and FRNRAP. CDR3 size: 11 residues.

This rearrangement joins TRBV30 to TRBJ2-5, with a weak D call TRBD2 (5 bases). This CDR3 region has 16 residues. V shed 0 bases and J shed 5 bases, with 19 bases lying between them. The germline CDR1 and CDR2 sequences are GTSNPN and SVGIG (reference sequence). CDR3 sequence (DNA): TGTGCCTGGAGTGTACGGCGGAGCGGCTACGGCGAGACCCAGTACTTC. It translates to CAWSVRRSGYGETQYF.

The chain recombines TRBV7-8 with TRBJ2-3; D uncertain. The CDR3 totals 15 residues. CDR1 and CDR2 (germline): SGHVS, FQNEAQ. V gave up 0 bases and J gave up 1 base, with 8 bases separating them. CDR3 nucleotides: TGTGCCAGCAGCTTAGCCCGGGCAGGCACAGATACGCAGTATTTT. This codes for CASSLARAGTDTQYF.

The gene calls are TRBV5-6 and TRBJ2-2; D gene uncertain. The CDR3 has 16 amino acids. V lost 0 bases to trimming and J lost 0 bases, with 9 bases between them. Germline-derived CDR1 and CDR2 are SGHDT and YYEEEE. CDR3: CASSLDGRSNTGELFF. CDR3 nucleotides: TGTGCCAGCAGCTTGGATGGCAGGTCGAACACCGGGGAGCTGTTTTTT.